A selection of T cell receptor beta chains follows, all from one sample in a study of blood T cell repertoires in COVID-19. The table came from immunoSEQ multiplex PCR; TCRdb's copy has only in-frame clones and leaves some out. Of 160,000 or so clones listed, 84% are singletons. Sample: PBMCs or T cells enriched from blood (not recorded which). The receptors come from a woman aged 45 to 65 who had recovered from COVID-19. The CDR3 runs from the conserved cysteine through the conserved F or W. A D gene is named only where the DNA matches it firmly. Size is omitted from some rows. Given values are once, few, many or a class for expanded clones.

TRBJ2-2	-	TRBV7-9	-	TGTGCCAGCAGCACTGTGCGGAACACCGGGGAGCTGTTTTTT	CASSTVRNTGELFF
TRBJ2-1	-	TRBV5-4	-	TGTGCCAGCAGCGCCGGGGGAAGGCAGGGACTTAAAACAGGCGATGAGCAGTTCTTC	CASSAGGRQGLKTGDEQFF
TRBJ1-3	-	TRBV6-5	-	TGTGCCAGCAGCCCGGACATTCTCTCTGGAAACACCATATATTTT	CASSPDILSGNTIYF
TRBJ2-1	-	TRBV10-3	TRBD2	TGTGCCATCAGCCCAGCCGAACTAGCGGGGGGGCGTGAGCAGTTCTTC	CAISPAELAGGREQFF
TRBJ1-5	once	TRBV6-5	TRBD1	TGTGCCAGCAGTTACTCGGCGACAGGGGACAATCAGCCCCAGCATTTT	CASSYSATGDNQPQHF
TRBJ2-5	-	TRBV7-2	TRBD2	TGTGCCAGCAGCTTAAGCGGGGGGGCAGGGGAGACCCAGTACTTC	CASSLSGGAGETQYF
TRBJ2-2	-	TRBV27	-	TGTGCCAGCAGTTTGATGGGGGGAGGCGGGGAGCTGTTTTTT	CASSLMGGGGELFF
TRBJ1-2	-	TRBV15	TRBD1	TGTGCCACCAGCGCCCGACAGGGTAGCTACACCTTC	CATSARQGSYTF
TRBJ2-3	-	TRBV29-1	TRBD2	TGCAGCGCTGCCGGGAGGCTCACAGATACGCAGTATTTT	CSAAGRLTDTQYF
TRBJ2-7	-	TRBV7-9	-	TGTGCCAGCAGCTCACAGGGAACCGAGCAGTACTTC	CASSSQGTEQYF
TRBJ2-5	once	TRBV5-1	TRBD2	TGCGCCAGCAGTTCCGGGGGGTACCAAGAGACCCAGTACTTC	CASSSGGYQETQYF
TRBJ2-2	-	TRBV27	TRBD2	TGTGCCAGCAGTCCTAGCGGGAGAAACACCGGGGAGCTGTTTTTT	CASSPSGRNTGELFF
TRBJ1-4	-	TRBV5-6	TRBD1	TGTGCCAGCAGCTTGAGGGACAGAGAAGAAAAACTGTTTTTT	CASSLRDREEKLFF
TRBJ2-7	few	TRBV2	-	TGTGCCAGCAGTGTAGCAGGGGCCTACGAGCAGTACTTC	CASSVAGAYEQYF
TRBJ2-2	-	TRBV4-3	TRBD2	TGCGCCAGCAGCCAAGATCCTCTAGCGGCGAACACCGGGGAGCTGTTTTTT	CASSQDPLAANTGELFF
TRBJ2-1	once	TRBV5-1	TRBD2	TGCGCCAGCAGCTTGAGCGGGGGGTCCTACAATGAGCAGTTCTTC	CASSLSGGSYNEQFF
TRBJ2-2	-	TRBV9	-	TGTGCCAGCAGCCCAGAGGGAGGACTCGGGGAGCTGTTTTTT	CASSPEGGLGELFF
TRBJ1-1	-	TRBV5-4	-	TGTGCCAGCAGCTGGCCTCCATTCTTT	CASSWPPFF
TRBJ1-1	-	TRBV3-1/TRBV3-2	-	TGTGCCAGCAGCCCAAATACATTTGAAGCTTTCTTT	CASSPNTFEAFF
TRBJ2-7	once	TRBV2	-	TGTGCCAGCAGTAGCGGGCTCGCCTACGAGCAGTACTTC	CASSSGLAYEQYF
TRBJ1-5	-	TRBV4-1	TRBD1	TGCGCCAGCAGCCAGTCGGCTGGGACAGCGAATCAGCCCCAGCATTTT	CASSQSAGTANQPQHF
TRBJ1-1	-	TRBV18	TRBD1	TGTGCCAGCTCACCTCAGACAGGGGGCAACACTGAAGCTTTCTTT	CASSPQTGGNTEAFF
TRBJ1-6	-	TRBV2	-	TGTGCCAGCAGGGAGGGACCAAGATCACCCCTCCACTTT	CASREGPRSPLHF
TRBJ2-7	-	TRBV5-1	TRBD1	TGCGCCAGCAGCGCTGGACCGGGACAGGAGGACGAGCAGTACTTC	CASSAGPGQEDEQYF
TRBJ1-2	-	TRBV5-8	-	TGTGCCAGCAGGAGGAAACAGGTCTATGGCTACACCTTC	CASRRKQVYGYTF
TRBJ2-1	-	TRBV6-5	TRBD2	TGTGCCAGCAGTTACTCGTCCCGGGGGGGCGGGGGTGAGCAGTTCTTC	CASSYSSRGGGGEQFF
TRBJ2-3	-	TRBV29-1	-	TGCAGCTTAAGACGGGGAACAGATACGCAGTATTTT	CSLRRGTDTQYF
TRBJ1-5	-	TRBV7-9	TRBD1	TGTGCCAGCAGCCGCACAGGGGTAGGGCCCCAGCATTTT	CASSRTGVGPQHF
TRBJ2-3	-	TRBV7-9	-	TGTGCCAGCAGCCAGTTAGGGGGTGGAGATACGCAGTATTTT	CASSQLGGGDTQYF
TRBJ2-3	-	TRBV29-1	-	TGCAGCGTCTTCACAATGGCAGATACGCAGTATTTT	CSVFTMADTQYF
TRBJ2-5	-	TRBV29-1	TRBD1	TGCAGCGGGGGACAGAGACAAGAGACCCAGTACTTC	CSGGQRQETQYF
TRBJ2-7	-	TRBV27	TRBD2	TGTGCCAGCGGCTTTACGGGACTAGCGGGTCCCTACGAGCAGTACTTC	CASGFTGLAGPYEQYF
TRBJ1-2	-	TRBV28	-	TGTGCCACCACTCGGCGGAACTATGGCTACACCTTC	CATTRRNYGYTF
TRBJ2-1	-	TRBV9	TRBD1	TGTGCCAGCAGCTTAGGGACAGTTGGCTCCTACAATGAGCAGTTCTTC	CASSLGTVGSYNEQFF
TRBJ2-7	-	TRBV7-2	TRBD2	TGTGCCAGCAGCTTATTAGCGGGGCAGGGTATCACCGAGCAGTACTTC	CASSLLAGQGITEQYF
TRBJ1-4	-	TRBV6-1	-	TGTGCCAGTCGCCCACAGTACACTAATGAAAAACTGTTTTTT	CASRPQYTNEKLFF
TRBJ2-7	-	TRBV29-1	-	TGCAGCGTTGCACAGGGACCCTACGAGCAGTACTTC	CSVAQGPYEQYF
TRBJ2-7	few	TRBV4-2	TRBD2	TGTGCCAGCAGCCAAGGACTAGCGGGGCATTACGAGCAGTACTTC	CASSQGLAGHYEQYF
TRBJ1-6	once	TRBV2	-	TGTGCCAGCAGCCGGGAAGACCGGTCACCCCTCCACTTT	CASSREDRSPLHF
TRBJ2-1	-	TRBV3-1/TRBV3-2	TRBD2	TGTGCCAGCAGCCACTATAGCGGGCTGGAGCAGTTCTTC	CASSHYSGLEQFF
TRBJ2-2	-	TRBV5-1	TRBD1	TGCGCCAGCAGCTCGGATTCACAGGGGGCCGGGGAGCTGTTTTTT	CASSSDSQGAGELFF
TRBJ1-1	-	TRBV7-8	-	TGTGCCAGCAGCTTTGTAAGGGGAACTGAAGCTTTCTTT	CASSFVRGTEAFF
TRBJ2-7	once	TRBV6-2/TRBV6-3	TRBD2	TGTGCCAGCAGTTACAGTAGCGGGAGGAGCTACGAGCAGTACTTC	CASSYSSGRSYEQYF
TRBJ1-6	-	TRBV3-1/TRBV3-2	-	TGTGCCAGCAGCCCGCCTTGTTGGACAGATAGCTCCTATAATTCACCCCTCCACTTT	CASSPPCWTDSSYNSPLHF
TRBJ2-7	-	TRBV5-1	TRBD1	TGCGCCAGCAGCCTCAGGACAGGGCAAGGGGGCGAGCAGTACTTC	CASSLRTGQGGEQYF